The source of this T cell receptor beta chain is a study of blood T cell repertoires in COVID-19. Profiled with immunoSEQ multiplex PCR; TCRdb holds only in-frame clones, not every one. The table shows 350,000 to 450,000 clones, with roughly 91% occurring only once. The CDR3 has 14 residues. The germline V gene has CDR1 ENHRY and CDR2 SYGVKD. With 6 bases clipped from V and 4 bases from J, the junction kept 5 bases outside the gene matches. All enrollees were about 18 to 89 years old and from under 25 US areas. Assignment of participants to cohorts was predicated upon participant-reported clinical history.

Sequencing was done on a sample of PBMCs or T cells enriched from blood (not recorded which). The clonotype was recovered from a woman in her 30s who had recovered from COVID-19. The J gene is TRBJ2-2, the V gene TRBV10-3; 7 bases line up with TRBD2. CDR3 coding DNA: TGTGCCATCAGGGGCCCTAGCGGCACCGGGGAGCTGTTTTTT. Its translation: CAIRGPSGTGELFF.